This TCR beta chain originates from a study of blood T cell repertoires in COVID-19. Study-level background: Material from acute and convalescent COVID-19 was sourced from the United States, Italy and Spain.

Germline values: CDR1 LNHNV, CDR2 YYDKDF (reference sequence). The CDR3 consists of 15 residues. Trimming pared 0 bases from V and 3 bases from J, leaving 8 bases between. Source study methods: Reference gene primers were amplified, and this amplification served to estimate nucleated cell counts. Sequenced by immunoSEQ multiplex PCR; TCRdb stores in-frame clones only, minus some. From that table come the V and J calls and clone size; the DNA was used to work out D and trimming. In the table there are some 88,000 clones, roughly 90% of which are singletons. Sequenced sample: peripheral blood. The sequence derives from a man between 60 and 70 years old with acute or convalescent COVID-19. This chain joins TRBV15 and TRBJ2-2; no clear D. The CDR3 protein is CATSRDLLDTGELFF. The CDR3 region has the DNA TGTGCCACCAGCAGAGATCTTCTAGACACCGGGGAGCTGTTTTTT. Filled out from reference TRBV15 and TRBJ2-2, the complete variable domain reads DAMVIQNPRYQVTQFGKPVTLSCSQTLNHNVMYWYQQKSSQAPKLLFHYYDKDFNNEADTPDNFQSRRPNTSFCFLDIRSPGLGDTAMYLCATSRDLLDTGELFFGEGSRLTVL.